This paragraph covers one TCR beta chain sequence. No cognate antigen has been identified for it. One base away there is no much larger clone; base qualities are not given. Clipping removes 7 bases from V and 5 bases from J, with 3 as the unmatched junction base count. In the germline V gene (reference sequence), CDR1 corresponds to SEHNR and CDR2 to FQNEAQ. Counted from cysteine to phenylalanine, this CDR3 has 13 amino acids. Kept here is only the CDR3 DNA, which spans 39 bases and is read in frame from base 1. According to the study, the label for this sample's treatment or condition signals: some 19 received Ad26.COV2.S at low or high dose, single or two shots; about 5 received placebo; per-sample allocation not given. Repertoires of vaccine and placebo recipients were sequenced from samples collected on day 63 after the first injection. Cohort 1b enrolled 25 to 30 adults aged 18-55 years at a single site in Boston, USA, between 29 July and 7 August 2020. Ad26.COV2.S was a replication-incompetent adenovirus type 26 vector that expressed a prefusion-stabilized SARS-CoV-2 spike protein derived from the original Wuhan strain.

TCRbeta CDR3 regions were sequenced with the immunoSEQ Assay. After extraction, genomic DNA underwent amplification by bias-controlled multiplex PCR, followed by high-throughput sequencing. For the original study's pipeline: To quantify the absolute abundance of each unique TCRbeta CDR3 region, sequences were collapsed and filtered. T cell fraction was estimated by normalizing TCRbeta template counts to usable DNA, which was measured by amplifying reference genes present in all nucleated cells. Repertoire TCRs were annotated as SARS-CoV-2-specific when V gene, CDR3 amino acid sequence and J gene were exactly matched to a known reactive TCR set. The reference SARS-CoV-2 TCR set was derived from MIRA and filtered for enrichment in COVID-19-positive ImmuneCODE repertoires, a step that removed public or cross-reactive TCRs. Based on the MIRA antigens, annotated TCRs were further analysed at the level of specific ORF or position within ORF. Breadth was defined as annotated unique rearrangements over total unique productive rearrangements; depth was the summed frequency of those rearrangements. Two-sided Wilcoxon rank-sum tests were used to compare TCR breadth between groups. This is the immuneACCESS table as TCRdb keeps it, with only in-frame sequences that have V and J called. A part of the clones is gone; compared with another copy, unresolved V genes explain less than half, and the rest is unexplained. V and J calls and clone size are copied from that table; D and trimming were computed from the DNA. The table for this sample lists about 680,000 clones; 89% of them were counted only once. The ten largest account for approximately 1.5% of the sample.

This sample was taken from a study of Ad26.COV2.S vaccination and SARS-CoV-2 variants (dated by TCRdb to about 2021). About the investigation overall: Vaccine-arm donors were drawn from COV1001, a multicentre, randomized, double-blind, placebo-controlled phase I-IIa trial of Ad26.COV2.S in healthy adults. Dosing of Ad26.COV2.S was intramuscular, at either 5x10^10 or 1x10^11 viral particles, delivered as one shot or as two shots spaced 56 days apart. The specificity and breadth of SARS-CoV-2-reactive T cell receptors after Ad26.COV2.S vaccination were assessed by TCRbeta repertoire sequencing. A total of some 30 samples were included in the TCR-sequenced set, comprising some 20 Ad26.COV2.S vaccine recipients, 5 placebo recipients and 8 SARS-CoV-2 convalescent individuals. Trial participants were randomized into five groups of five: low-dose or high-dose Ad26.COV2.S given once or twice, or placebo on both occasions. Throughout the experiments and outcome assessment, investigators stayed blinded to trial group allocation. What the study reported, not specific to this receptor: According to the authors, total T cell responses may have been underestimated by the TCR breadth and depth analyses. Comparable non-spike TCR breadth was observed between vaccine and placebo recipients, consistent with only spike being contained in the vaccine. The study lacked the statistical power to compare responses across vaccine doses or regimens. After vaccination, substantial breadth of spike-specific CD8+ and CD4+ T cell responses was reported. Compared with placebo recipients, Ad26.COV2.S recipients showed higher spike-specific TCR breadth (P = 0.0014).

This clonotype originated in a person between 18 and 60 years old who received the Ad26.COV2.S COVID-19 vaccine or a placebo. The specimen comprised peripheral blood, sampled in a trial of Ad26.COV2.S vaccine versus placebo. The chain is made from TRBV7-9 and TRBJ2-1, with 9 bases matching TRBD1. CDR3 reads: CASTGQGHNEQFF. The DNA sequence reads TGTGCCAGCACGGGACAGGGCCACAATGAGCAGTTCTTC.